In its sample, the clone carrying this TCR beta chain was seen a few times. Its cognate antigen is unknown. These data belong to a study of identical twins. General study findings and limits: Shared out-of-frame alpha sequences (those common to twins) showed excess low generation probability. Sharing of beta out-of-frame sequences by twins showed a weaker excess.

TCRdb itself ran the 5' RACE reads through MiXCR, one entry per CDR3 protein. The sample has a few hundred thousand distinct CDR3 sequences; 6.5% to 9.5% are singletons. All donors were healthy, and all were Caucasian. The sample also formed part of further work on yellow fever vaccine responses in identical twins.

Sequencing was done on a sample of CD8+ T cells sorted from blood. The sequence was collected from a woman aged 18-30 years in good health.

CDR3 residues: CSARDPGEMTQYF. CDR3 in DNA: TGCAGTGCTAGAGATCCGGGGGAGATGACCCAGTACTTC. The chain couples TRBV20-1 to TRBJ2-5; TRBD2 might be the D (6 bases). V was clipped by 0 bases and J by 7 bases, with 12 bases between them. The length of the CDR3 is 13 residues. The germline V gene has CDR1 DFQATT and CDR2 SNEGSKA (reference sequence).